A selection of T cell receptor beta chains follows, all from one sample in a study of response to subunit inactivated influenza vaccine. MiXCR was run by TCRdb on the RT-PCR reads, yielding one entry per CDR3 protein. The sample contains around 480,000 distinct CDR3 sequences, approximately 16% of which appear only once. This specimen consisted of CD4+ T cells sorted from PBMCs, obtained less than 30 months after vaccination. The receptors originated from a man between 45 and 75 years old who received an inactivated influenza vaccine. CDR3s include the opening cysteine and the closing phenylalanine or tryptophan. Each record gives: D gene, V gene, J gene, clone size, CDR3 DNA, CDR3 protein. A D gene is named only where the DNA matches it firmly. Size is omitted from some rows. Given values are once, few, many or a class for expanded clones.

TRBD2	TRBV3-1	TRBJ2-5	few	TGTGCCAGCAGCCCGACCGGGACTAGCGGGGGCACGGAGACCCAGTACTTC	CASSPTGTSGGTETQYF
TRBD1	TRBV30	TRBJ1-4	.	TGTGCCTGGAGCCAGGGGGGGACAACTAATGAAAAACTGTTTTTT	CAWSQGGTTNEKLFF
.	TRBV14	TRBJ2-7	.	TGTGCCAGCAGCCAAGATTGGGCCCGAGCCTACGAGCAGTACTTC	CASSQDWARAYEQYF
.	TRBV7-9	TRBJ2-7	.	TGTGCCAGCACTAAACGGGGCGCCTACGAGCAGTACTTC	CASTKRGAYEQYF
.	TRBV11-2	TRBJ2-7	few	TGTGCCAGCAGCTTAGATCACACTAACTCCTACGAGCAGTACTTC	CASSLDHTNSYEQYF
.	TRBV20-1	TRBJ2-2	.	.	CSALPPAKNTGSCFF
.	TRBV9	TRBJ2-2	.	.	CASSAARRAGELFF
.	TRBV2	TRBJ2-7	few	TGTGCCAGCAGTGAAAGGAGGTACTACGAGCAGTACTTC	CASSERRYYEQYF
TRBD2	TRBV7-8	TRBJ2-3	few	TGTGCCAGCAGCTTATTACCAGCGGGAGGGCCGAAGGCAGATACGCAGTATTTT	CASSLLPAGGPKADTQYF
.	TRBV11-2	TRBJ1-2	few	TGTGCCAGCAGCTTCTCCAGCAGCTATGGCTACACCTTC	CASSFSSSYGYTF
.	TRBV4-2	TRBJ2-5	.	TGTGCCAGCAGCCAGGACGTCAACCAAGAGACCCAGTACTTC	CASSQDVNQETQYF
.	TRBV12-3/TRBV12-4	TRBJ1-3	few	TGTGCCAGCACTGCACAGACCTCTGGAAACACCATATATTTT	CASTAQTSGNTIYF
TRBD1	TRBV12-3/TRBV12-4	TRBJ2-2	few	TGTGCCAGCACCAGCCCCGGACAGGGACGAACCGGGGAGCTGTTTTTT	CASTSPGQGRTGELFF
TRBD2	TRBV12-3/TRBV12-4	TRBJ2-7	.	TGTGCCAGCAAGGGCCCTGGAGCGGGGAACGAGCAGTACTTC	CASKGPGAGNEQYF
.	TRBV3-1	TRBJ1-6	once	TGTGCCAGCAGCCAAGGGGTTTCGGTGAATTCACCCCTCCACTTT	CASSQGVSVNSPLHF
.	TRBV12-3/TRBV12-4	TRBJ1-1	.	TGTGCCAGCAGTCCATCTCAGGTGATCACTGAAGCTTTCTTT	CASSPSQVITEAFF
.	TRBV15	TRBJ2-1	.	TGTGCCACCAGCTCAGGGATCTCCTACAATGAGCAGTTCTTC	CATSSGISYNEQFF
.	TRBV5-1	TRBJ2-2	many	TGCGCCAGCAAGATCAGTGACACCGGGGAGCTGTTTTTT	CASKISDTGELFF
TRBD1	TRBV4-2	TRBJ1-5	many	TGTGCCAGCAGCCGGGACAGGGAAGCGAGACAGCCCCAGCATTTT	CASSRDREARQPQHF
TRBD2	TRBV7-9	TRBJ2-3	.	TGTGCCAGCAGCTTCTTTAGCGGGAGTGCAGATACGCAGTATTTT	CASSFFSGSADTQYF
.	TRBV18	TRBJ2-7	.	TGTGCCAGCTCACGGTACAGGGACGAGCAGTACTTC	CASSRYRDEQYF
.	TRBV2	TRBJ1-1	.	TGTGCCAGCTGCGAACAGGGTGTGAACACTGAAGCTTTCTTT	CASCEQGVNTEAFF
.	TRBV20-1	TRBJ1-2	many	TGCAGTGCTAGGCCCATGCTGGGCGCGGGCTATGGCTACACCTTC	CSARPMLGAGYGYTF
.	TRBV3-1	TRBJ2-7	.	TGTGCCAGCAGCCAATTCGGTCGTACCTACGAGCAGTACTTC	CASSQFGRTYEQYF
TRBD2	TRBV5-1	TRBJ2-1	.	TGCGCCAGCAGCTTGGGCCTAGCGGGACTGAGCTCCTACAATGAGCAGTTCTTC	CASSLGLAGLSSYNEQFF
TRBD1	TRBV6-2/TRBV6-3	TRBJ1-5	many	TGTGCCAGCAGGCCCGGGACAGGCTTCAATCAGCCCCAGCATTTT	CASRPGTGFNQPQHF